This T cell receptor (beta chain) originates from a study of T cells in Graves' hyperthyroidism and ophthalmopathy. The CDR3 extends over 11 amino acids. The ends were cut back, 1 base at V and 10 bases at J, with 4 bases in the middle. The germline V gene encodes CDR1 LNHDA and CDR2 SQIVND (reference sequence). Amplified TCR beta CDR3 regions derived from RNA transcripts. The TCR CDR3 was amplified in a first-round RT-PCR using the HTBI primer set. TCRdb re-called the multiplex PCR reads through MiXCR, storing one row per CDR3 protein. This table has approximately 590,000 distinct CDR3 sequences, 15% to 18% appearing once. This clonotype was found a few times.

The rearrangement joins TRBV19 to TRBJ2-2, with D uncertain. The specimen sequenced was blood. This TCR was recovered from a woman aged 25 to 45 with Graves' hyperthyroidism. CDR3 nucleotide sequence: TGTGCCAGTAGTATAGCGTTGGAGCTGTTTTTT. It encodes CASSIALELFF.